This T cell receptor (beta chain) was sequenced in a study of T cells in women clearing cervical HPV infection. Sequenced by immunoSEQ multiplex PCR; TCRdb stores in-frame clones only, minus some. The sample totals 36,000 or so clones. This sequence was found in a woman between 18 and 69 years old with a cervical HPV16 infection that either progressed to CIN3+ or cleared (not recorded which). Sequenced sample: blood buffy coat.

The sequenced CDR3 bases are TGCGCCAGCAGCTCGCAGCCTCCTAGCGGGGAAAAAGATACG. It yields the protein CASSSQPPSGEKDT. The full CDR3 protein is CASSSQPPSGEKDTQYF. The chain recombines TRBV5-1 with TRBJ2-3; TRBD2 aligns across 9 bases. The CDR3 end lies 3 residues beyond the end of the read and is filled in from the germline J gene. Germline CDR1 is SGHRS and CDR2 is YFSETQ. The trim removed 3 bases at V and 5 bases at J, leaving 13 bases unmatched. The CDR3 runs to 17 residues.